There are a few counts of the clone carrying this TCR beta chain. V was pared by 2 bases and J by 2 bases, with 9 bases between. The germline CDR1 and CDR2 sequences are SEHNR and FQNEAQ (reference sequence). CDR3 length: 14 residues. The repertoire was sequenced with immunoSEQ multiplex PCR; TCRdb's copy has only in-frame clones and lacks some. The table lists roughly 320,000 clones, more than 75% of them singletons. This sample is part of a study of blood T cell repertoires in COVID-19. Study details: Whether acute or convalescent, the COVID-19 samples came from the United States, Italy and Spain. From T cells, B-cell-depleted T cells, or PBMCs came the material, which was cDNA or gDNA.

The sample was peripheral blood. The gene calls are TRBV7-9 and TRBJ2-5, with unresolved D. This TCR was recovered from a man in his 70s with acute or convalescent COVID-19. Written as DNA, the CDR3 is TGTGCCAGCAGCTTAATGTTCAGTCAAGAGACCCAGTACTTC. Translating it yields CASSLMFSQETQYF.